A selection of T cell receptor beta chains follows, all from one sample in a study of Ad26.COV2.S vaccination and SARS-CoV-2 variants. The table came from immunoSEQ multiplex PCR; TCRdb's copy has only in-frame clones and leaves some out. The data contain some 340,000 clones, around four fifths of them singletons. Sequenced material: peripheral blood, taken in a trial of Ad26.COV2.S vaccine versus placebo. These receptors originate from a person between 18 and 59 years old who received the Ad26.COV2.S COVID-19 vaccine or a placebo. CDR3s include the opening cysteine and the closing phenylalanine or tryptophan. D genes are given only for firm matches. Some rows have no size entry. The others give once, few or many, or a class for an expanded clone.

d_call,clone_size,j_call,v_call,cdr3_aa,cdr3_nt
-,-,TRBJ2-7,TRBV9,CASSVGPNSYEQYF,TGTGCCAGCAGCGTGGGACCGAACTCCTACGAGCAGTACTTC
-,-,TRBJ2-5,TRBV2,CASSERRVETQYF,TGTGCCAGCAGTGAAAGAAGGGTAGAGACCCAGTACTTC
-,-,TRBJ1-4,TRBV14,CASSQGYGKLFF,TGTGCCAGCAGCCAGGGGTATGGAAAACTGTTTTTT
-,-,TRBJ2-5,TRBV5-4,CASSLGGQIQETQYF,TGTGCCAGCAGCTTGGGGGGTCAGATCCAAGAGACCCAGTACTTC
TRBD1,-,TRBJ1-5,TRBV7-9,CASSSGGQGEPQHF,TGTGCCAGCAGCTCCGGAGGACAGGGGGAGCCCCAGCATTTT
-,-,TRBJ1-3,TRBV5-5,CASSLLGRDSGNTIYF,TGTGCCAGCAGCTTGTTGGGCAGGGACTCTGGAAACACCATATATTTT
TRBD1,-,TRBJ1-4,TRBV6-2/TRBV6-3,CASSYSPLRTGQEKLFF,TGTGCCAGCAGTTATTCCCCACTCCGGACAGGGCAAGAAAAACTGTTTTTT
-,-,TRBJ2-2,TRBV10-1,CATSNQAGELFF,TGCGCCACCTCGAATCAAGCCGGGGAGCTGTTTTTT
TRBD2,-,TRBJ2-7,TRBV10-3,CAISESPAGGGEQYF,TGTGCCATCAGTGAGTCCCCAGCGGGGGGAGGTGAGCAGTACTTC
TRBD2,once,TRBJ2-2,TRBV11-3,CASRPSGTGELFF,TGTGCCAGCAGACCTAGCGGGACCGGGGAGCTGTTTTTT
-,few,TRBJ2-3,TRBV5-1,CASRRGGSTDTQYF,TGCGCCAGCAGGAGAGGGGGAAGCACAGATACGCAGTATTTT
-,-,TRBJ2-1,TRBV7-3,CASSLGPGNNEQFF,TGTGCCAGCAGCTTGGGTCCGGGGAACAATGAGCAGTTCTTC
TRBD1,-,TRBJ1-2,TRBV7-8,CATRDRALNYGYTF,TGTGCCACCCGGGACAGGGCCTTAAACTATGGCTACACCTTC
-,-,TRBJ2-3,TRBV6-2/TRBV6-3,CASSRSSGGDTQYF,TGTGCCAGCAGCCGTAGTTCCGGGGGAGATACGCAGTATTTT
TRBD1,-,TRBJ1-1,TRBV11-3,CASSKRQGTEAFF,TGTGCCAGCAGCAAACGACAGGGAACTGAAGCTTTCTTT
TRBD1,-,TRBJ1-1,TRBV2,CASRPRQGGTEAFF,TGTGCCAGCAGGCCTAGACAGGGGGGGACTGAAGCTTTCTTT
-,many,TRBJ2-7,TRBV2,CASSVWDGPSRHEQYF,TGTGCCAGCAGTGTATGGGACGGGCCCTCAAGGCACGAGCAGTACTTC
-,once,TRBJ2-3,TRBV4-1,CASSQEAIDTDTQYF,TGCGCCAGCAGCCAAGAAGCCATCGACACAGATACGCAGTATTTT
-,medium-sized,TRBJ1-4,TRBV24-1,CATSDNREFEKLFF,TGTGCCACCAGTGACAACAGGGAGTTTGAAAAACTGTTTTTT
-,-,TRBJ2-3,TRBV6-5,CASSFGPDTQYF,TGTGCCAGCAGCTTCGGCCCAGATACGCAGTATTTT
-,-,TRBJ1-1,TRBV28,CASSSGVGGRMNTEAFF,TGTGCCAGCAGCTCCGGGGTAGGGGGTAGAATGAACACTGAAGCTTTCTTT
TRBD1,-,TRBJ1-2,TRBV14,CASSPRTGVNYGYTF,TGTGCCAGCAGCCCTCGGACAGGGGTAAACTATGGCTACACCTTC
-,-,TRBJ2-7,TRBV28,CASSPWDTGSYEQYF,TGTGCCAGCAGTCCGTGGGACACTGGGTCCTACGAGCAGTACTTC
-,-,TRBJ1-3,TRBV7-9,CASSLQGPSGNTIYF,TGTGCCAGCAGCTTACAGGGGCCCTCTGGAAACACCATATATTTT
-,-,TRBJ1-5,TRBV2,CASSERGPTSNQPQHF,TGTGCCAGCAGTGAAAGAGGACCGACAAGCAATCAGCCCCAGCATTTT
-,-,TRBJ1-2,TRBV2,CASSRLQGDYGYTF,TGTGCCAGCAGTCGGCTACAGGGAGACTATGGCTACACCTTC
-,few,TRBJ2-3,TRBV5-5,CASSRALDRTDTQYF,TGTGCCAGCAGCCGGGCCCTGGATCGTACAGATACGCAGTATTTT
-,-,TRBJ1-5,TRBV11-2,CASSFRIYHQPQHF,TGTGCCAGCAGCTTTCGAATTTATCATCAGCCCCAGCATTTT
TRBD1,-,TRBJ2-1,TRBV7-3,CASSGRGGAGYNEQFF,TGTGCCAGCAGCGGTAGAGGGGGCGCGGGCTACAATGAGCAGTTCTTC
-,-,TRBJ2-7,TRBV19,CASSITGTIEQYF,TGTGCCAGTAGTATCACCGGGACAATAGAGCAGTACTTC
TRBD2,once,TRBJ2-3,TRBV18,CASSPLRGAGTDTQYF,TGTGCCAGCTCACCATTGCGGGGGGCGGGCACAGATACGCAGTATTTT
TRBD1,-,TRBJ1-5,TRBV28,CASRPPQGLGSNQPQHF,TGTGCCAGCAGGCCCCCACAGGGGTTAGGGAGCAATCAGCCCCAGCATTTT
-,-,TRBJ1-1,TRBV5-5,CASSLRGAMRTEAFF,TGTGCCAGCAGCTTGAGAGGGGCCATGAGGACTGAAGCTTTCTTT
-,-,TRBJ2-4,TRBV6-4,CASNRHPTLAKNIQYF,TGTGCCAGCAATAGACATCCGACTCTAGCCAAAAACATTCAGTACTTC
-,-,TRBJ1-1,TRBV28,CASTGGDSNTEAFF,TGTGCCAGCACCGGAGGGGATTCGAACACTGAAGCTTTCTTT
-,-,TRBJ1-2,TRBV19,CASRPGGYNYGYTF,TGTGCCAGTAGGCCGGGGGGGTATAACTATGGCTACACCTTC
-,-,TRBJ1-1,TRBV5-1,CASSLGFGADGNTEAFF,TGCGCCAGCAGCTTGGGTTTTGGGGCAGATGGGAACACTGAAGCTTTCTTT
-,once,TRBJ2-2,TRBV4-1,CASSQSGRSTGELFF,TGCGCCAGCAGCCAATCGGGCAGGAGCACTGGGGAGCTGTTTTTT
-,few,TRBJ1-4,TRBV2,CASRSAVGGGPEKLFF,TGTGCCAGCAGGTCAGCTGTAGGCGGGGGCCCTGAAAAACTGTTTTTT
TRBD1,-,TRBJ2-1,TRBV19,CASSTGTGSRSEQFF,TGTGCCAGTAGTACCGGGACAGGGTCGCGGAGTGAGCAGTTCTTC
-,-,TRBJ2-7,TRBV10-3,CAIRETGSSYEQYF,TGTGCCATCAGGGAAACCGGGTCTTCCTACGAGCAGTACTTC
-,-,TRBJ1-3,TRBV30,CAWRRHPGSGNTIYF,TGTGCCTGGAGAAGACACCCCGGCTCTGGAAACACCATATATTTT
-,once,TRBJ2-1,TRBV11-3,CASSLFPGNEQFF,TGTGCCAGCAGTTTATTCCCAGGGAATGAGCAGTTCTTC
TRBD1,many,TRBJ2-7,TRBV5-6,CASSSGRDRAYEQYF,TGTGCCAGCAGCTCGGGCCGGGACAGAGCCTACGAGCAGTACTTC
-,once,TRBJ1-2,TRBV19,CASGRHGYTF,TGTGCCAGCGGGAGGCATGGCTACACCTTC
-,-,TRBJ1-6,TRBV28,CASRGGGKNNSPLHF,TGTGCCAGCCGAGGGGGTGGTAAGAATAATTCACCCCTCCACTTT
-,-,TRBJ1-3,TRBV4-1,CASSGFRGRGNTIYF,TGCGCCAGCAGCGGATTCCGGGGGAGAGGAAACACCATATATTTT
-,-,TRBJ1-1,TRBV5-6,CASSRDVENTEAFF,TGTGCCAGCAGCCGGGACGTAGAGAACACTGAAGCTTTCTTT
TRBD1,few,TRBJ1-5,TRBV18,CASSPQGASNQPQHF,TGTGCCAGCTCACCACAGGGGGCTAGCAATCAGCCCCAGCATTTT
-,-,TRBJ2-3,TRBV3-1/TRBV3-2,CASSQEGADTQYF,TGTGCCAGCAGCCAAGAAGGCGCAGATACGCAGTATTTT
-,-,TRBJ2-1,TRBV3-1/TRBV3-2,CASSQSPGRGHEQFF,TGTGCCAGCAGCCAAAGTCCAGGTAGGGGACATGAGCAGTTCTTC
-,-,TRBJ1-1,TRBV7-8,CASSYQPGIRNTEAFF,TGTGCCAGCAGCTACCAGCCGGGGATCAGGAACACTGAAGCTTTCTTT
TRBD1,once,TRBJ1-4,TRBV11-3,CASSLRQGVYEKLFF,TGTGCCAGCAGCCTGCGACAGGGGGTCTATGAAAAACTGTTTTTT
TRBD1,-,TRBJ1-4,TRBV7-9,CASSPTPGGTNEKLFF,TGTGCCAGCAGCCCGACCCCAGGGGGAACTAATGAAAAACTGTTTTTT